Listed below are T cell receptor beta chains from one sample, sequenced in a study of shared clonotypes between healthy human individuals. Only in-frame clones appear in the TCRdb table, and some are missing; sequencing was by immunoSEQ multiplex PCR. The table lists around 1,900,000 clones, 93% of them singletons. The sample taken for sequencing was naive CD8+ T cells from PBMCs. These receptors originate from a man aged 18-30 years in good health. Some clones in this sample may be carry-over from other donors' samples. CDR3s include the opening cysteine and the closing phenylalanine or tryptophan. Each record gives: V gene, D gene, clone size, J gene, CDR3 length, CDR3 protein, CDR3 DNA. D genes are given only for firm matches. Clone size is not always given. Where it is, it says once, few, many or a class for expanded clones.

V: TRBV19; D: -; size: -; J: TRBJ1-1; length: 14; CDR3: CASSIPSGVTEAFF; DNA: TGTGCCAGTAGTATCCCCTCGGGGGTAACTGAAGCTTTCTTT
V: TRBV6-6; D: -; size: -; J: TRBJ2-2; length: 15; CDR3: CASSYMGASTGELFF; DNA: TGTGCCAGCAGTTACATGGGGGCGAGCACCGGGGAGCTGTTTTTT
V: TRBV19; D: TRBD1; size: -; J: TRBJ1-1; length: 15; CDR3: CASSMGQVMNTEAFF; DNA: TGTGCCAGTAGTATGGGACAGGTGATGAACACTGAAGCTTTCTTT
V: TRBV6-1; D: -; size: -; J: TRBJ2-1; length: 14; CDR3: CASSERGSYNEQFF; DNA: TGTGCCAGCAGTGAACGCGGCTCCTACAATGAGCAGTTCTTC
V: TRBV2; D: -; size: -; J: TRBJ2-2; length: 16; CDR3: CASSALGQLNTGELFF; DNA: TGTGCCAGCAGCGCCCTCGGACAGCTGAACACCGGGGAGCTGTTTTTT
V: TRBV28; D: TRBD2; size: -; J: TRBJ2-7; length: 16; CDR3: CASLGGAVAGTYEQYF; DNA: TGTGCCAGCTTGGGGGGCGCAGTAGCGGGGACCTACGAGCAGTACTTC
V: TRBV7-9; D: -; size: -; J: TRBJ1-1; length: 15; CDR3: CASSPRLGMNTEAFF; DNA: TGTGCCAGCAGCCCCCGACTGGGAATGAACACTGAAGCTTTCTTT
V: TRBV7-9; D: -; size: few; J: TRBJ1-5; length: 15; CDR3: CASSLSYGSSSPQHF; DNA: TGTGCCAGCAGCTTATCTTACGGATCTTCGAGCCCCCAGCATTTT
V: TRBV4-1; D: TRBD2; size: once; J: TRBJ2-3; length: 17; CDR3: CASSQVKREGRADTQYF; DNA: TGCGCCAGCAGCCAAGTCAAAAGGGAGGGGCGGGCAGATACGCAGTATTTT
V: TRBV5-1; D: TRBD2; size: -; J: TRBJ2-1; length: 16; CDR3: CASSGTGLGTSNEQFF; DNA: TGCGCCAGCAGCGGAACGGGACTAGGGACCAGTAATGAGCAGTTCTTC
V: TRBV5-1; D: -; size: -; J: TRBJ2-7; length: 12; CDR3: CASSPGFYEQYF; DNA: TGCGCCAGCAGCCCTGGTTTCTACGAGCAGTACTTC
V: TRBV5-5; D: TRBD1; size: -; J: TRBJ2-7; length: 15; CDR3: CASSLTGGAPGEQYF; DNA: TGTGCCAGCAGTCTGACAGGGGGCGCCCCAGGCGAGCAGTACTTC
V: TRBV28; D: -; size: -; J: TRBJ2-7; length: 12; CDR3: CASSLPYNEQYF; DNA: TGTGCCAGCAGTCTACCCTACAACGAGCAGTACTTC
V: TRBV19; D: TRBD1; size: -; J: TRBJ2-4; length: 13; CDR3: CASMARGRSIQYF; DNA: TGTGCCAGTATGGCCAGGGGGCGAAGCATTCAGTACTTC